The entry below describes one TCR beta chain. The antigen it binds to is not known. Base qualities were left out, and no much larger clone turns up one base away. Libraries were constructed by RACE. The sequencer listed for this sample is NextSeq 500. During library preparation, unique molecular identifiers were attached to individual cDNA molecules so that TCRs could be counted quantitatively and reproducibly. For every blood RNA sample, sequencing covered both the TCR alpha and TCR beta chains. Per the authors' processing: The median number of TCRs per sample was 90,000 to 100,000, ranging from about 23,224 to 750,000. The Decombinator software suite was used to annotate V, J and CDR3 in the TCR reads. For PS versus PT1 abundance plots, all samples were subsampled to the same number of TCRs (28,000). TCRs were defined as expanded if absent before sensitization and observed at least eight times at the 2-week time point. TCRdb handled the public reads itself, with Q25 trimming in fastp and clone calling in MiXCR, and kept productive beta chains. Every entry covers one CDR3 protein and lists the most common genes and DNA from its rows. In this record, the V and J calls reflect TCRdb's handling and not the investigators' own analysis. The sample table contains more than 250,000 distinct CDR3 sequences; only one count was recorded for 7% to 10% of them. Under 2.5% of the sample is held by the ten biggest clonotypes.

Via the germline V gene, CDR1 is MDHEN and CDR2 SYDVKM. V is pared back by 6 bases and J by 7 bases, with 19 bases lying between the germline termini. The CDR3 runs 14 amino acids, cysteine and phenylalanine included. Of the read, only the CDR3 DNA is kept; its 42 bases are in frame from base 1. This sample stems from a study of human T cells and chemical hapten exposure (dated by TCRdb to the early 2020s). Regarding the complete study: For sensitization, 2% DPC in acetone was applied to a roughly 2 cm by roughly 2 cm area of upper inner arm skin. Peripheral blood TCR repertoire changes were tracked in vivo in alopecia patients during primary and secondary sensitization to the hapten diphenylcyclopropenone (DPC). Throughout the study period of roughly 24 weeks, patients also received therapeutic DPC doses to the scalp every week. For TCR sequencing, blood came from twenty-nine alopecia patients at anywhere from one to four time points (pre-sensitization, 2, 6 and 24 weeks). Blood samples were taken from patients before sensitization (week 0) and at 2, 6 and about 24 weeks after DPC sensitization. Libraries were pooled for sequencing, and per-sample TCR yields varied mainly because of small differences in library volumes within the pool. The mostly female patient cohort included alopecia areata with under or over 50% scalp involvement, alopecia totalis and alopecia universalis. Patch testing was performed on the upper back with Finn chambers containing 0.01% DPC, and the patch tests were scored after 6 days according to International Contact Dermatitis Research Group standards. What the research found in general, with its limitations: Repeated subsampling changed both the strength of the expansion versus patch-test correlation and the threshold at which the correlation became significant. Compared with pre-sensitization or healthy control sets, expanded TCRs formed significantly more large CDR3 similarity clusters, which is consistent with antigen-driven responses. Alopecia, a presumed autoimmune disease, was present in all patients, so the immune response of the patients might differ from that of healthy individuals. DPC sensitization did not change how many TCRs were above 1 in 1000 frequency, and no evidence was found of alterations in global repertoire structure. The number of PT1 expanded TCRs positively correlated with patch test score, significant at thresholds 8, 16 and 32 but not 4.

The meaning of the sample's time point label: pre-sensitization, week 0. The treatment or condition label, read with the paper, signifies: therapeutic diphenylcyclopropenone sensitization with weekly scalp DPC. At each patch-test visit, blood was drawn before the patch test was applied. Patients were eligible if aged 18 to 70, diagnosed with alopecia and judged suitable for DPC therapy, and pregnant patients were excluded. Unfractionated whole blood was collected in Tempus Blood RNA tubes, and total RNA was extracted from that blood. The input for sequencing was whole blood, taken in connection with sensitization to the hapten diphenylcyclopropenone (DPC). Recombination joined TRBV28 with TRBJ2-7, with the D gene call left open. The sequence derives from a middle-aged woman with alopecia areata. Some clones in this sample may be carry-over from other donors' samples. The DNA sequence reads TGTGCCAGCAGCAGAGGCCTCAATTACGGAGAGCAGTACTTC. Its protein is CASSRGLNYGEQYF. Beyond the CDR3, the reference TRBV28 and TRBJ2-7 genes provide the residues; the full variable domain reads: DVKVTQSSRYLVKRTGEKVFLECVQDMDHENMFWYRQDPGLGLRLIYFSYDVKMKEKGDIPEGYSVSREKKERFSLILESASTNQTSMYLCASSRGLNYGEQYFGPGTRLTVT.